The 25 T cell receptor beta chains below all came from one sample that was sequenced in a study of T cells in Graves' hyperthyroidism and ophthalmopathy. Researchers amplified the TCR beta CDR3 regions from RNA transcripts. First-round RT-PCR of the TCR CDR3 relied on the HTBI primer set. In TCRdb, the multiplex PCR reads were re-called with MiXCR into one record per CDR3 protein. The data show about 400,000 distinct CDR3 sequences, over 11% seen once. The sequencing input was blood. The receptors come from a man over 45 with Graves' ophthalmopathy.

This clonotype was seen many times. The CDR3 DNA sequence: TGTGCCACCGGTAGGACAGGGAATGAAGAGACCCAGTACTTC. This codes for CATGRTGNEETQYF. The V and J genes are TRBV19 and TRBJ2-5, with 8 bases identical to TRBD1. Per the germline V gene, CDR1 is LNHDA and CDR2 is SQIVND (reference sequence). Trimming removed 10 bases from V and 3 bases from J; junction bases left unmatched: 10. The CDR3 is 14 amino acids. Full variable domain (outside the CDR3, taken from reference TRBV19 and TRBJ2-5): DGGITQSPKYLFRKEGQNVTLSCEQNLNHDAMYWYRQDPGQGLRLIYYSQIVNDFQKGDIAEGYSVSREKKESFPLTVTSAQKNPTAFYLCATGRTGNEETQYFGPGTRLLVL.

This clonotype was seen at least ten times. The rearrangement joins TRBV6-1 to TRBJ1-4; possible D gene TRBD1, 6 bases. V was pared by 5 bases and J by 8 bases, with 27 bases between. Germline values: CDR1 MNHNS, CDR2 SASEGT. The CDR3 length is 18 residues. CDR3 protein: CASSYSSVRVGTREKLFF. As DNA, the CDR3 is TGTGCCAGCAGTTACTCCTCGGTTCGGGTCGGGACACGGGAAAAACTGTTTTTT.

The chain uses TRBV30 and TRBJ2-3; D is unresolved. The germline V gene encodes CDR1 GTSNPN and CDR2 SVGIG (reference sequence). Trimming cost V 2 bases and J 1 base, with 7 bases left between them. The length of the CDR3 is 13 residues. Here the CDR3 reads CAWSNLGTDTQYF. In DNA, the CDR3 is TGTGCCTGGAGTAACCTGGGCACAGATACGCAGTATTTT.

The CDR3 DNA reads TGCAGTGCTAGATACTCTGGGGCCAACGTCCTGACTTTC. This translates into CSARYSGANVLTF. The chain links TRBV20-1 to TRBJ2-6; no clear D gene. This CDR3 spans 13 amino acids. Germline V gene sequence: CDR1 DFQATT, CDR2 SNEGSKA (reference sequence). The ends were cut back, 2 bases at V and 0 bases at J, with 2 bases in the middle.

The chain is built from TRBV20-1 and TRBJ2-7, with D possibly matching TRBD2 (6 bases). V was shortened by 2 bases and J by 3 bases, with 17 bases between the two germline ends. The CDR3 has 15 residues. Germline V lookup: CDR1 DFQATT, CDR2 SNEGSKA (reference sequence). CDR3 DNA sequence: TGCAGTGCTAGATTTCCGGGGGAGCCTTTCTACGAGCAGTACTTC. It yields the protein CSARFPGEPFYEQYF.

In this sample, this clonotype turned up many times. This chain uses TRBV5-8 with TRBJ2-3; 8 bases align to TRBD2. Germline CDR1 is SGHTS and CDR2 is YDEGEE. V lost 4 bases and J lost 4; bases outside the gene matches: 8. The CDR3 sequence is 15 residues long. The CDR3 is CASSRGLGGADTQYF. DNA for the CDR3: TGTGCCAGCAGCAGGGGACTAGGGGGTGCAGATACGCAGTATTTT.

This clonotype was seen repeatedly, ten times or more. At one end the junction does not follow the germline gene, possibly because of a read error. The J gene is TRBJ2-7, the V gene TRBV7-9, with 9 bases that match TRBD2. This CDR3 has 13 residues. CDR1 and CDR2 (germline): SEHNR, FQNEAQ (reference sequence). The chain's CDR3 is CASSVAGDYEQYF. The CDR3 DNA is TGTGCCAGCAGCGTAGCGGGGGACTACGAGCAGTACTTC.

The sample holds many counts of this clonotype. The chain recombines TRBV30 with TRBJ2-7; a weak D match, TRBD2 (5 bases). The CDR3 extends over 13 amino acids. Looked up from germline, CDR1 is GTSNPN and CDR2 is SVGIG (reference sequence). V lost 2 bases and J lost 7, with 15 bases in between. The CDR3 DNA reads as TGTGCCTGGAGTCCCACCGGGGTCGGGGAGCAGTACTTC. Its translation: CAWSPTGVGEQYF.

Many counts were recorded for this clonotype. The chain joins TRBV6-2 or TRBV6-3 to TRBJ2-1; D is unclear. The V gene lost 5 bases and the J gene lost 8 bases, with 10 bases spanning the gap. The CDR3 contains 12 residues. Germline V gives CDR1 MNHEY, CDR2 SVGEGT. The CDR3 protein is CASSTSVYEQFF. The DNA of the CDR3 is TGTGCCAGCAGTACAAGCGTGTATGAGCAGTTCTTC.

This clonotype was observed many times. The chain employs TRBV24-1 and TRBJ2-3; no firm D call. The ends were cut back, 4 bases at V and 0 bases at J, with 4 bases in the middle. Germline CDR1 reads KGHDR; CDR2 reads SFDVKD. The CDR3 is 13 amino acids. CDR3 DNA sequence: TGTGCCACCAGTGACGGGAGCACAGATACGCAGTATTTT. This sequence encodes CATSDGSTDTQYF.

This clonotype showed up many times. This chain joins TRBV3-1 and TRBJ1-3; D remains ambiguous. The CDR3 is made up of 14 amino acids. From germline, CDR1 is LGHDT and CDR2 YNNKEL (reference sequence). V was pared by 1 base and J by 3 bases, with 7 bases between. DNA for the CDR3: TGTGCCAGCAGCCAAGGCCCGCTTGGAAACACCATATATTTT. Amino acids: CASSQGPLGNTIYF. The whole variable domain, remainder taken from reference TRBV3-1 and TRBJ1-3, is DTAVSQTPKYLVTQMGNDKSIKCEQNLGHDTMYWYKQDSKKFLKIMFSYNNKELIINETVPNRFSPKSPDKAHLNLHINSLELGDSAVYFCASSQGPLGNTIYFGEGSWLTVV.

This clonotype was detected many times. This CDR3 reads CASSFDPRDTDTQYF. CDR3 nucleotides: TGTGCCAGCAGCTTCGACCCCCGGGACACAGATACGCAGTATTTT. J is TRBJ2-3 and V is TRBV7-2; maybe TRBD2 (5 bases). Germline values: CDR1 SGHTA, CDR2 FQGNSA. This CDR3 is built from 15 residues. The V and J ends lost 3 bases and 2 bases respectively, with 12 bases between them.

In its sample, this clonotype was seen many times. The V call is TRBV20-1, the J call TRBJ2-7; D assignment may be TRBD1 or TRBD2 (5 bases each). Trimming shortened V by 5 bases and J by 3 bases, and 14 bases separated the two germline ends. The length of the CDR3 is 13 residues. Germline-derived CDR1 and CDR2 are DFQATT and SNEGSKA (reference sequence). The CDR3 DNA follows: TGCAGTGCTCCCGGGACGCCGGACTACGAGCAGTACTTC. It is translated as CSAPGTPDYEQYF.

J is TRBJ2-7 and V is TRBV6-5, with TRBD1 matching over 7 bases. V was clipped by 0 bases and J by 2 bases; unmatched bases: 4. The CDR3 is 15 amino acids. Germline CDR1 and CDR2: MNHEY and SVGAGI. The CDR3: CASSYSSGQTYEQYF. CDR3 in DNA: TGTGCCAGCAGTTACTCCTCGGGACAGACCTACGAGCAGTACTTC.

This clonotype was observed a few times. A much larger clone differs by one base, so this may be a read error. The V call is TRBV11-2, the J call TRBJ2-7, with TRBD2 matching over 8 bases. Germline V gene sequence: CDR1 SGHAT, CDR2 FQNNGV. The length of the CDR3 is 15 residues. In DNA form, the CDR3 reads TGTGCCAGCAGCTTAGGACTAGCGTCCTCCTACGCGCAGTACTTC. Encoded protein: CASSLGLASSYAQYF. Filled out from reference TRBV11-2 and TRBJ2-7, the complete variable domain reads EAGVAQSPRYKIIEKRQSVAFWCNPISGHATLYWYQQILGQGPKLLIQFQNNGVVDDSQLPKDRFSAERLKGVDSTLKIQPAKLEDSAVYLCASSLGLASSYAQYFGPGTRLTVT.

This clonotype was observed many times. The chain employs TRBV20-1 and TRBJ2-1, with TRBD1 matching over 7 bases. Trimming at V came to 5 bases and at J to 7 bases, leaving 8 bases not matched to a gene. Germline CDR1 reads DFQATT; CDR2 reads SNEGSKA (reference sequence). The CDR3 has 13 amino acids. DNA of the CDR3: TGCAGTGCTGGCTACAGGGGTGAGAATGAGCAGTTCTTC. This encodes CSAGYRGENEQFF.

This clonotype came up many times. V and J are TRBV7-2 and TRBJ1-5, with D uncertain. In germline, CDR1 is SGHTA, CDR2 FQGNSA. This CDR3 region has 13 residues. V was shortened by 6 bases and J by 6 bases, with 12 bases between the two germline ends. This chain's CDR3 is CASRPGGSQPQHF. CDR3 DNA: TGTGCCAGCAGACCCGGTGGTAGTCAGCCCCAGCATTTT.

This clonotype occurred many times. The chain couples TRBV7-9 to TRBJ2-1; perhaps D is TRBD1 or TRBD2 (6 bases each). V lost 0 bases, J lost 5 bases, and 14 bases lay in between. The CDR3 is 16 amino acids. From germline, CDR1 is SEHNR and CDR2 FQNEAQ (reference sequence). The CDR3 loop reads CASSLAFRRGNNEQFF. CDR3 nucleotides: TGTGCCAGCAGCTTAGCATTCAGGAGGGGGAACAATGAGCAGTTCTTC.

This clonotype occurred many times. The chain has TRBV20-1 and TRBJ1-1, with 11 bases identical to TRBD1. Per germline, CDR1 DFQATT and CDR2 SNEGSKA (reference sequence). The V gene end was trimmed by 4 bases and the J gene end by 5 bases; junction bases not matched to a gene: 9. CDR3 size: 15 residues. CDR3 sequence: CSATKAGQGGTEAFF. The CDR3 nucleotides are TGCAGTGCTACGAAAGCGGGACAGGGGGGAACTGAAGCTTTCTTT.

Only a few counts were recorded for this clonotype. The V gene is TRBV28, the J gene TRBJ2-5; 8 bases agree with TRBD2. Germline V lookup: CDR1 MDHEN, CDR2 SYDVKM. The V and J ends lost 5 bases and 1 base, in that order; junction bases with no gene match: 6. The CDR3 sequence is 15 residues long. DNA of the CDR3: TGTGCCAGCAGTCCCACGGGGGGGCGCCAAGAGACCCAGTACTTC. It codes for CASSPTGGRQETQYF.

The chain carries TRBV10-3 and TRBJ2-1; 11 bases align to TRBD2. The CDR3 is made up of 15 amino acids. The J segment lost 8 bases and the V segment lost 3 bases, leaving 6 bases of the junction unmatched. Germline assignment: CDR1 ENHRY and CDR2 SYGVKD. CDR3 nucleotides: TGTGCCATCAGTGAAAGGGTAGCGGGAGGGGATGAGCAGTTCTTC. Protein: CAISERVAGGDEQFF.

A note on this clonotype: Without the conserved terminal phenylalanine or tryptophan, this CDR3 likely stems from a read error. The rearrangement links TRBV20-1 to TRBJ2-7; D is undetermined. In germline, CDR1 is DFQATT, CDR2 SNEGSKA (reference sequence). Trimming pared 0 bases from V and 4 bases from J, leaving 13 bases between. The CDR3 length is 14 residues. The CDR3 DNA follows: TGCAGTGCTAGAGAACGGGTGGTTGATTACGAGCAGTACCTC. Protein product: CSARERVVDYEQYL.

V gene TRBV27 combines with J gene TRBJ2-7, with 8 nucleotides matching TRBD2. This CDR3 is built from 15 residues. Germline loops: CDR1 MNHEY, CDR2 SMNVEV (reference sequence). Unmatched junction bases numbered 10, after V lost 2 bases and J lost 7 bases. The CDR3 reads CASSLLPAGAREQYF. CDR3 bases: TGTGCCAGCAGTTTACTGCCAGCGGGAGCGCGAGAGCAGTACTTC.

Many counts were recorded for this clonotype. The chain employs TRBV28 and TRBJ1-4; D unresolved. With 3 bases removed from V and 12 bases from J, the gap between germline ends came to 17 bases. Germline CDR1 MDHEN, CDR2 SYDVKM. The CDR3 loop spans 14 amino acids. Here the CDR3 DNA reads TGTGCCAGCAGTTTCGCAACCTTGGGAGAAGAACTGTTTTTT. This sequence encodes CASSFATLGEELFF.

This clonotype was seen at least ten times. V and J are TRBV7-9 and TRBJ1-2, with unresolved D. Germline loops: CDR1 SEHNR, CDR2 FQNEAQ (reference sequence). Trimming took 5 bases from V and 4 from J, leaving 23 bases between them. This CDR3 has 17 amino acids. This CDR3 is CASSPKLGRGLGYGYTF. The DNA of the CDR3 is TGTGCCAGCAGCCCCAAGCTCGGCCGGGGTCTGGGCTATGGCTACACCTTC.